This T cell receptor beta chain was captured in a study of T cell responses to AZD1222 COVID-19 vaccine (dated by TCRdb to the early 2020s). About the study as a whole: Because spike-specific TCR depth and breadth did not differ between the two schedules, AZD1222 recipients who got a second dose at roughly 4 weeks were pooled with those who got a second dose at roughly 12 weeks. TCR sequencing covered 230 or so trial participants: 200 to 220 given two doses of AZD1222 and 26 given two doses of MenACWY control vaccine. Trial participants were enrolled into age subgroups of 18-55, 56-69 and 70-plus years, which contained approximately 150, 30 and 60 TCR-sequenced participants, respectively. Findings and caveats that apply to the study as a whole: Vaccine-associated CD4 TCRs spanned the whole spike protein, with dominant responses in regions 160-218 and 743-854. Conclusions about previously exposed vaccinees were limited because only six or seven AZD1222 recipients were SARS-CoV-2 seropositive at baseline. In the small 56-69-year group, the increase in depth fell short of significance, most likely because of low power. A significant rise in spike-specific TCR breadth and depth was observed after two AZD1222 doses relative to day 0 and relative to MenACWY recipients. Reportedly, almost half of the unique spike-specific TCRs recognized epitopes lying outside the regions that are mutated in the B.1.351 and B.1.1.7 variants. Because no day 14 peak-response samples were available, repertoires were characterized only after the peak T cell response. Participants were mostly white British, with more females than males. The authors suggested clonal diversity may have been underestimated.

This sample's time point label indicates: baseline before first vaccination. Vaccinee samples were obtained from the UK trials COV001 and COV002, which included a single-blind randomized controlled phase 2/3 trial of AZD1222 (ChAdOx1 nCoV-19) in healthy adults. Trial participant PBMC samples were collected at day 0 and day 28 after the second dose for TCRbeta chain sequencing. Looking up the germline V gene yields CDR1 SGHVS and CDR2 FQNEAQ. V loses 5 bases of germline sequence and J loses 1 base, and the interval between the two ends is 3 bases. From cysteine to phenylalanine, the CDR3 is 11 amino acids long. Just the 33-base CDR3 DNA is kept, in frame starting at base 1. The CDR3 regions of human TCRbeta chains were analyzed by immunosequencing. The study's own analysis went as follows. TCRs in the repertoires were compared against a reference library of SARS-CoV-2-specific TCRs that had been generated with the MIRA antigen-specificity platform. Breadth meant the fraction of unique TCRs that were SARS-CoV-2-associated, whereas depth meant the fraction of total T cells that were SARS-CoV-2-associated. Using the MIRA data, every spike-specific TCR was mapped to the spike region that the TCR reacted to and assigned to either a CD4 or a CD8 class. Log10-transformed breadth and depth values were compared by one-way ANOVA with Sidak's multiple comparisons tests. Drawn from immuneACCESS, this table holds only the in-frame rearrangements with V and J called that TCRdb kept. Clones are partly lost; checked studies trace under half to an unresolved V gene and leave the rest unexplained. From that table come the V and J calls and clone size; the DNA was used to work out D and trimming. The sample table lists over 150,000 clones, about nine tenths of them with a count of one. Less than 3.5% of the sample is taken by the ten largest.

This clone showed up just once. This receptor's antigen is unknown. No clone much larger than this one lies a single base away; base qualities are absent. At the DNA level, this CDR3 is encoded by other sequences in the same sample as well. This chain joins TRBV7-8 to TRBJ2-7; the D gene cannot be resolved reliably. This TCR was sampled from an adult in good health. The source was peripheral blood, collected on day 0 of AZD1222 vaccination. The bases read TGTGCCAGCAGCCCATCCTACGAGCAGTACTTC. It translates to CASSPSYEQYF.